This T cell receptor (beta chain) was found in a study of CD8+CD57+ T cells in acquired aplastic anemia (dated by TCRdb to about 2018). Looking at the study overall: On average, sorted CD4+ and CD8+ cells yielded about 3 ug of extracted DNA, with a range of roughly 0.18 to 30 ug. CD8+CD57+ expansion was defined as a frequency above the mean frequency observed in healthy subjects. Beyond this particular receptor, the publication reports: Roughly 30 CD8+ CDR3 sequences were shared between patients and controls but appeared highly expressed in patients and within their immunodominant clones. Between patients and healthy controls, no significant difference in CD8+ Simpson's diversity was found (P=0.060).

The patients picked for sequencing were ones in whom flow cytometry had shown an expansion of CD8+CD57+ cells. Every patient had severe acquired aplastic anemia, diagnosed using the International Study of Aplastic Anemia and Agranulocytosis and Camitta criteria. Patients had received no therapy at the time of blood sampling. In the study, sorted CD4+ and CD8+ blood T cells from patients with severe aplastic anemia and from healthy subjects underwent deep sequencing of TCR repertoires. Patients were enrolled in the USA under clinicaltrials.gov protocols 00001620, 01623167, 00001397, 00071045, 00081523 and 00961064. Ficoll-Paque density gradient centrifugation was used to isolate peripheral blood mononuclear cells. Before DNA extraction, CD4+ and CD8+ T cells were sorted by FACS or by magnetic beads. This clonotype was observed a handful of times. The specificity of this receptor is unknown. Base qualities are not provided; no much larger clone lies one nucleotide away.

CDR1 is given as SGHRS and CDR2 as YFSETQ, both from the germline V gene. Trimming leaves V shorter by 5 bases and J shorter by 2 bases, with the junction holding 9 bases beyond the gene matches. The CDR3, from cysteine to phenylalanine, totals 18 residues. Just CDR3 DNA is preserved here, 54 bases in frame from base 1. TCR beta VDJ combination and CDR3 sequence profiling used genomic DNA as the template. TCR repertoire sequencing was run on an Illumina HiSeq 2000. The source study handled its data this way. Repertoires were assessed using TRBV/TRBJ rearrangement plots, CDR3 size and DJ length profiles, and Simpson's diversity index. Whichever DNA sequence was most abundant in the deep sequencing data was defined as the immunodominant clone. CDR3 amino acid sequences were screened for sharing across subjects and were compared with published repertoires and the VDJdb database. TCRdb ran its own pipeline on the public reads, namely fastp trimming at Q25 and MiXCR clone calling, and kept in-frame beta chains. Merged by CDR3 protein, the rows form single entries marked with the most common genes and DNA. TCRdb, not the authors, supplied the V and J calls. Here the sample has 150,000 to 180,000 distinct CDR3 sequences; about 48% occur a single time. The ten top clones hold approximately 12% of the sample.

The chain is encoded by TRBV5-1 joined to TRBJ2-6, and TRBD1 aligns with 11 junction nucleotides. The sequencing input was sorted CD4+, CD8+, or CD8+CD57+ T cells (not recorded which) from PBMCs. The TCR was taken from a human donor with aplastic anemia. The DNA sequence is given as TGCGCCAGCAGAAAAACCGGGACAGGGGGGGCTGGGGCCAACGTCCTGACTTTC. This yields the protein CASRKTGTGGAGANVLTF.